The 29 T cell receptor beta chains in this list originate from one sample, sequenced in a study of T cell responses to AZD1222 COVID-19 vaccine. Method: immunoSEQ multiplex PCR; TCRdb's copy keeps in-frame clones and lacks some. The sample has about 84,000 clones, 70% to 90% seen once; the top ten hold about an eighth. This sample comprised peripheral blood, obtained 28 days after the second AZD1222 dose. These receptors originate from an adult who received the AZD1222 COVID-19 vaccine.

This chain uses TRBV15 with TRBJ2-1; TRBD2 is a possible D gene (6 bases). Germline V CDR1 and CDR2: LNHNV, YYDKDF (reference sequence). V gave up 1 base and J gave up 7 bases, with 8 bases separating them. The CDR3 consists of 13 residues. The DNA of the CDR3 is TGTGCCACCAGCAGAGTCCGGGGGAATGAGCAGTTCTTC. This gives the protein CATSRVRGNEQFF.

The chain couples TRBV28 to TRBJ2-2; no definite D call. The CDR3 totals 14 residues. V lost 1 base to trimming and J lost 2 bases, with 5 bases between them. Looked up from germline, CDR1 is MDHEN and CDR2 is SYDVKM. CDR3 residues: CASSLFRNTGELFF. For the CDR3, the DNA is TGTGCCAGCAGTTTATTCAGAAACACCGGGGAGCTGTTTTTT.

The J gene is TRBJ2-1, the V gene TRBV7-6, with TRBD2 matching 9 bases. This CDR3 is built from 15 residues. The J segment lost 4 bases and the V segment lost 1 base, leaving 2 bases of the junction unmatched. Germline values: CDR1 SGHVS, CDR2 FNYEAQ. The CDR3 DNA sequence: TGTGCCAGCAGCTTAGGCGCGGGGGGGTACAATGAGCAGTTCTTC. As protein: CASSLGAGGYNEQFF. The complete variable domain, with remaining parts taken from reference TRBV7-6 and TRBJ2-1, reads GAGVSQSPRYKVTKRGQDVALRCDPISGHVSLYWYRQALGQGPEFLTYFNYEAQQDKSGLPNDRFSAERPEGSISTLTIQRTEQRDSAMYRCASSLGAGGYNEQFFGPGTRLTVL.

This clone was seen a single time. The genes are TRBV18 and TRBJ2-1, with D maybe TRBD2 (5 bases). V was clipped by 3 bases and J by 1 base, with 10 bases between them. Per the germline V gene, CDR1 is KGHSH and CDR2 is LQKENI. The CDR3 runs 15 residues. The CDR3 bases are TGTGCCAGCTCACCGAGGGTTAGGTCCTACAATGAGCAGTTCTTC. Its translation is CASSPRVRSYNEQFF.

The rearrangement links TRBV7-2 to TRBJ2-2, with D hard to call. The CDR3 contains 13 residues. CDR1 and CDR2 from the germline V gene are SGHTA and FQGNSA. Trimming removed 3 bases from V and 7 bases from J, with 9 bases in between. The CDR3 DNA is TGTGCCAGCAGCTTGGGTCGCATCGGGGAGCTGTTTTTT. Its protein product is CASSLGRIGELFF.

The chain joins TRBV6-5 to TRBJ1-5; D remains unclear. The CDR3 is 14 residues long. V was shortened by 6 bases and J by 7 bases, with 16 bases between the two germline ends. Germline loops: CDR1 MNHEY, CDR2 SVGAGI. The CDR3 nucleotides are TGTGCCAGCAGAAGCTCATGGTTAGGGCAGCCCCAGCATTTT. This codes for CASRSSWLGQPQHF.

The chain recombines TRBV19 with TRBJ1-5; D uncertain. CDR3 length: 13 amino acids. V shed 1 base and J shed 6 bases, with 7 bases lying between them. Germline V gives CDR1 LNHDA, CDR2 SQIVND (reference sequence). The DNA for the CDR3 is TGTGCCAGTAGTATAGGTCGCCTTCAGCCCCAGCATTTT. This gives the protein CASSIGRLQPQHF.

This clone appeared once. This chain connects TRBV11-3 to TRBJ2-2; D gene ambiguous. CDR1 is SGHNT, CDR2 YENEEA, per germline. The CDR3 has 13 amino acids. Deletions cut 5 bases from V and 7 bases from J, with 11 bases between. CDR3 residues: CASSPLALGELFF. CDR3 nucleotides: TGTGCCAGCAGCCCGTTAGCACTCGGGGAGCTGTTTTTT.

The chain employs TRBV14 and TRBJ1-3; D call uncertain. The germline V gene has CDR1 SGHDN and CDR2 FVKESK. The germline V and J ends were trimmed by 4 bases and 4 bases, with 8 bases remaining between them. The CDR3 has 13 amino acids. The CDR3 sequence: CASSPRTGNTIYF. CDR3 DNA sequence: TGTGCCAGCAGCCCGCGGACGGGAAACACCATATATTTT.

This rearrangement joins TRBV14 to TRBJ1-2; no firm D call. V was cut by 3 bases and J by 5 bases, with 13 bases left in between. Germline V CDR1 and CDR2: SGHDN, FVKESK. The CDR3 has 14 amino acids. The CDR3 loop reads CASSQRREWYGYTF. The CDR3 DNA sequence: TGTGCCAGCAGCCAGCGAAGGGAGTGGTATGGCTACACCTTC.

Here the CDR3 reads CASSVAPQRGGQETQYF. For the CDR3, the DNA is TGTGCCAGCAGCGTAGCTCCCCAGCGGGGGGGCCAAGAGACCCAGTACTTC. V is TRBV9 and J is TRBJ2-5, with 10 nucleotides matching TRBD2. Germline V gene sequence: CDR1 SGDLS, CDR2 YYNGEE. J lost 1 base, V lost 0 bases, and 6 bases had no gene match. This CDR3 spans 17 amino acids.

The chain joins TRBV3-1 (or the pseudogene TRBV3-2) to TRBJ1-2; 10 bases agree with TRBD1. Germline CDR1 is LGHDT and CDR2 is YNNKEL (reference sequence). The ends lost 2 bases at V and 3 bases at J; junction bases unmatched: 6. The CDR3 extends over 16 amino acids. This CDR3 is CASSQKPGTGDYGYTF. The CDR3 DNA sequence: TGTGCCAGCAGCCAAAAACCCGGGACAGGGGACTATGGCTACACCTTC.

V gene TRBV7-9 combines with J gene TRBJ2-4; D call uncertain. Germline CDR1 is SEHNR and CDR2 is FQNEAQ (reference sequence). The CDR3 spans 14 residues. V was shortened by 1 base and J by 6 bases, with 10 bases between the two germline ends. CDR3 nucleotides: TGTGCCAGCAGCTTAGGTGGGGTACTAAACATTCAGTACTTC. Protein product: CASSLGGVLNIQYF.

V is TRBV5-6 and J is TRBJ2-5, with D uncertain. The CDR3 totals 11 residues. Trimming cost V 1 base and J 3 bases, with 1 base left between them. CDR1 SGHDT and CDR2 YYEEEE come from the germline V gene. The CDR3 bases are TGTGCCAGCAGCTTGAAAGAGACCCAGTACTTC. Amino acids: CASSLKETQYF.

J is TRBJ2-7 and V is TRBV2; D possibly corresponds to TRBD1 (5 bases). The length of the CDR3 is 13 residues. V was pared by 10 bases and J by 5 bases, with 18 bases between. From germline, CDR1 is SNHLY and CDR2 FYNNEI. The CDR3 here is CAIADSALDEQYF. DNA for the CDR3: TGTGCCATCGCCGACAGTGCACTGGACGAGCAGTACTTC.

This rearrangement joins TRBV27 to TRBJ2-3; no firm D call. The germline V gene encodes CDR1 MNHEY and CDR2 SMNVEV (reference sequence). Trimming left V 4 bases short and J 2 bases short, with 13 bases between. The length of the CDR3 is 15 residues. In DNA, the CDR3 is TGTGCCAGCAGTTATGTCCTTGCCTCCACAGATACGCAGTATTTT. This encodes CASSYVLASTDTQYF.

V gene TRBV28 combines with J gene TRBJ1-2; D gene unclear. The CDR3 runs 14 residues. The germline V gene encodes CDR1 MDHEN and CDR2 SYDVKM. Trimming stripped 3 bases from V and 4 bases from J, with 12 bases between. The CDR3 coding sequence is TGTGCCAGCAGTTTTTCAGCGGGGATCTATGGCTACACCTTC. Its translation is CASSFSAGIYGYTF.

The J gene is TRBJ1-4, the V gene TRBV13; D gene unclear. The CDR3 is 11 amino acids. Germline V gene data show CDR1 as PRHDT and CDR2 as FYEKMQ (reference sequence). Trimming left V 0 bases short and J 14 bases short, with 7 bases between. Here the CDR3 reads CASSLGHELFF. The CDR3 DNA follows: TGTGCCAGCAGCTTAGGTCACGAGCTGTTTTTT.

The chain employs TRBV18 and TRBJ1-1, with 7 bases that match TRBD1. This CDR3 contains 12 residues. The V gene end was trimmed by 5 bases and the J gene end by 11 bases; junction bases not matched to a gene: 8. Germline V CDR1 and CDR2: KGHSH, LQKENI. CDR3 in DNA: TGTGCCAGCTCAAACACAGGGGATGGGGCTTTCTTT. Translating it yields CASSNTGDGAFF.

The chain joins TRBV11-2 to TRBJ1-1, with D possibly being TRBD1 (6 bases). The CDR3 contains 17 residues. Trimming pared 1 base from V and 6 bases from J, leaving 21 bases between. Germline V gene data show CDR1 as SGHAT and CDR2 as FQNNGV. CDR3 amino acids: CASSLVGARARGAEAFF. The CDR3 bases are TGTGCCAGCAGCTTAGTGGGGGCGAGGGCGCGAGGGGCTGAAGCTTTCTTT. Variable domain in full (rest from reference TRBV11-2 and TRBJ1-1): EAGVAQSPRYKIIEKRQSVAFWCNPISGHATLYWYQQILGQGPKLLIQFQNNGVVDDSQLPKDRFSAERLKGVDSTLKIQPAKLEDSAVYLCASSLVGARARGAEAFFGQGTRLTVV.

The chain has TRBV3-1 (or the pseudogene TRBV3-2) and TRBJ2-7, with D perhaps TRBD1 (5 bases). The CDR3 is 16 residues long. The germline V gene encodes CDR1 LGHDT and CDR2 YNNKEL (reference sequence). V was trimmed by 3 bases and J by 7 bases, leaving 22 bases between them. CDR3 nucleotide sequence: TGTGCCAGCAGCCACCCCTTCTCGACAGCCCCGCGGGAGCAGTACTTC. Translation: CASSHPFSTAPREQYF.

In the case of this clone: This specimen includes other DNA sequences encoding the same CDR3. J is TRBJ2-5 and V is TRBV9, with a tentative D call TRBD2 (5 bases). V lost 0 bases and J 4 bases, leaving 13 bases between the germline ends. The length of the CDR3 is 15 residues. Germline CDR1 is SGDLS and CDR2 is YYNGEE. The CDR3 DNA reads as TGTGCCAGCAGCGTAGACTCGGGGAGAGGAGAGACCCAGTACTTC. It translates to CASSVDSGRGETQYF.

This rearrangement joins TRBV7-2 to TRBJ1-1; D ambiguous. The CDR3 loop spans 14 amino acids. The ends were cut back, 3 bases at V and 6 bases at J, with 14 bases in the middle. The germline CDR1 and CDR2 sequences are SGHTA and FQGNSA. The CDR3 spells CASSFRERSSEAFF. The CDR3 coding sequence is TGTGCCAGCAGCTTCCGGGAAAGGTCTTCTGAAGCTTTCTTT. Full variable domain (rest looked up from reference TRBV7-2 and TRBJ1-1): GAGVSQSPSNKVTEKGKDVELRCDPISGHTALYWYRQSLGQGLEFLIYFQGNSAPDKSGLPSDRFSAERTGGSVSTLTIQRTQQEDSAVYLCASSFRERSSEAFFGQGTRLTVV.

This clone has more than one count but fewer than ten. The chain has TRBV9 and TRBJ2-1; the D is unclear. Germline V lookup: CDR1 SGDLS, CDR2 YYNGEE. The CDR3 consists of 12 residues. V dropped 4 bases and J dropped 10 bases, with 12 bases sitting between them. CDR3 in amino acids: CASSPYIGEQFF. DNA for the CDR3: TGTGCCAGCAGCCCTTACATTGGGGAGCAGTTCTTC. The full variable domain, with the rest looked up from reference TRBV9 and TRBJ2-1, is DSGVTQTPKHLITATGQRVTLRCSPRSGDLSVYWYQQSLDQGLQFLIQYYNGEERAKGNILERFSAQQFPDLHSELNLSSLELGDSALYFCASSPYIGEQFFGPGTRLTVL.

This clone occurred many times. This chain links TRBV7-8 with TRBJ1-1; unclear D gene. With 1 base removed from V and 0 bases from J, the gap between germline ends came to 12 bases. This CDR3 has 16 amino acids. Germline V gene data show CDR1 as SGHVS and CDR2 as FQNEAQ. The CDR3 loop reads CASSLEGGFLNTEAFF. The CDR3 DNA reads TGTGCCAGCAGCTTAGAGGGAGGGTTCCTGAACACTGAAGCTTTCTTT.

This chain links TRBV28 with TRBJ1-3; D is possibly TRBD1 (6 bases). This CDR3 is built from 15 residues. The germline V gene encodes CDR1 MDHEN and CDR2 SYDVKM. The V end was cut by 3 bases, the J end by 5 bases, with 14 bases between. Here the CDR3 DNA reads TGTGCCAGCAGTTTGGGGGGGCAGGTTCGAAACACCATATATTTT. Translated, it gives CASSLGGQVRNTIYF.

This chain links TRBV3-1 (or the pseudogene TRBV3-2) with TRBJ2-7; a possible D gene is TRBD2 (7 bases). The CDR3 runs 14 residues. The V gene's germline CDR1 is LGHDT and CDR2 YNNKEL (reference sequence). V lost 1 base and J lost 3, with 10 bases in between. The CDR3 nucleotides are TGTGCCAGCAGCCAAGGGGAGGGGGGCTACGAGCAGTACGTC. Translation: CASSQGEGGYEQYV.

The gene calls are TRBV7-8 and TRBJ2-7; possibly TRBD2 for D (5 bases). V was shortened by 0 bases and J by 5 bases, with 14 bases between the two germline ends. CDR3 size: 15 residues. Germline lookup yields CDR1 SGHVS and CDR2 FQNEAQ. CDR3 sequence reads: CASSLAELVVHEQYF. In nucleotides, the CDR3 is TGTGCCAGCAGCTTAGCGGAACTAGTGGTCCACGAGCAGTACTTC. The entire variable domain, with the rest obtained from reference TRBV7-8 and TRBJ2-7, is as follows: GAGVSQSPRYKVAKRGQDVALRCDPISGHVSLFWYQQALGQGPEFLTYFQNEAQLDKSGLPSDRFFAERPEGSVSTLKIQRTQQEDSAVYLCASSLAELVVHEQYFGPGTRLTVT.

The V and J genes are TRBV6-5 and TRBJ2-2, with TRBD1 matching over 8 bases. V was pared by 6 bases and J by 6 bases, with 9 bases of the junction left unmatched. Germline CDR1 and CDR2: MNHEY and SVGAGI. The CDR3 has 15 residues. CDR3 loop: CASRPGTGDPGELFF. In DNA, the CDR3 is TGTGCCAGCAGGCCCGGGACAGGAGACCCCGGGGAGCTGTTTTTT.